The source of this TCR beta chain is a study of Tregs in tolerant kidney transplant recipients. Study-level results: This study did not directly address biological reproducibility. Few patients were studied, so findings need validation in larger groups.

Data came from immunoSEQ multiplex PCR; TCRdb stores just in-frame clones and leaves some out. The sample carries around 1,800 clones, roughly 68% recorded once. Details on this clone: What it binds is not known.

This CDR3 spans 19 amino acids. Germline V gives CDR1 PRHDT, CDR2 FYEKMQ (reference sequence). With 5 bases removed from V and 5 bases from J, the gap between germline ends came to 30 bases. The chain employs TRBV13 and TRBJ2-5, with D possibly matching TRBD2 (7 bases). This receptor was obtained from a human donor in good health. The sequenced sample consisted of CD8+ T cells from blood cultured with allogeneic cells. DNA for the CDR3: TGTGCCAGCAGCCCCACCCCGGGGGGCGGGGGCGAAGGTCAGGAGACCCAGTACTTC. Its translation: CASSPTPGGGGEGQETQYF. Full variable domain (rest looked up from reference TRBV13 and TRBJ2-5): AAGVIQSPRHLIKEKRETATLKCYPIPRHDTVYWYQQGPGQDPQFLISFYEKMQSDKGSIPDRFSAQQFSDYHSELNMSSLELGDSALYFCASSPTPGGGGEGQETQYFGPGTRLLVL.